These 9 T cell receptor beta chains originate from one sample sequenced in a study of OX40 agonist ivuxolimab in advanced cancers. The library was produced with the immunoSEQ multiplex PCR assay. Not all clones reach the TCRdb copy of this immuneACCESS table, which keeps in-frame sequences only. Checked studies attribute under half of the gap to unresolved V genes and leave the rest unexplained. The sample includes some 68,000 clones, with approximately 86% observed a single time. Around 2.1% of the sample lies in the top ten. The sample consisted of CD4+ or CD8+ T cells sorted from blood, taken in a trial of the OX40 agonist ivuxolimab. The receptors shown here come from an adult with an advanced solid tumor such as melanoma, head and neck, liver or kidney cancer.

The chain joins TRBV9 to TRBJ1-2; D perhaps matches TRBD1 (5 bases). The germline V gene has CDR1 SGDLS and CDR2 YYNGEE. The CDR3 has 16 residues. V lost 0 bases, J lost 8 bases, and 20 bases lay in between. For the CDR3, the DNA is TGTGCCAGCAGCGTAGATGGGGGACGGCGCTTACGGGGCTACACCTTC. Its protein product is CASSVDGGRRLRGYTF.

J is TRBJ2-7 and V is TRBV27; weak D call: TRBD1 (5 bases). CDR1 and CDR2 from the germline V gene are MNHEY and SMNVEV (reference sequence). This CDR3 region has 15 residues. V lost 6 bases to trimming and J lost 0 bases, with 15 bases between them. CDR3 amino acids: CASSPGWASSYEQYF. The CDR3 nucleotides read TGTGCCAGCAGCCCAGGGTGGGCGAGCTCCTACGAGCAGTACTTC.

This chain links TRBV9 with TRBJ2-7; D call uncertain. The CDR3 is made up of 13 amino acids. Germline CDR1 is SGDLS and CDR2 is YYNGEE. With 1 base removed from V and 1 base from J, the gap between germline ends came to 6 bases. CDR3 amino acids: CASSVLPSYEQYF. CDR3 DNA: TGTGCCAGCAGCGTACTGCCTTCCTACGAGCAGTACTTC.

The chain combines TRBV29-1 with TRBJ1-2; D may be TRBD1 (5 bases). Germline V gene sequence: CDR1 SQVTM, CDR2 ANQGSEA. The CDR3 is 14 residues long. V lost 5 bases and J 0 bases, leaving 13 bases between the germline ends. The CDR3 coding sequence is TGCAGCGTTACCCCGGACACTTCTAACTATGGCTACACCTTC. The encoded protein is CSVTPDTSNYGYTF.

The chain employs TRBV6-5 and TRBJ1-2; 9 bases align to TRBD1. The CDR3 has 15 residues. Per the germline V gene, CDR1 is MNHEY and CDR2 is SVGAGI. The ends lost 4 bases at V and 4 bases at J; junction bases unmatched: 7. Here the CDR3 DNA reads TGTGCCAGCAGTTTGAGGGGACAGGGAGTCTATGGCTACACCTTC. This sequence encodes CASSLRGQGVYGYTF.

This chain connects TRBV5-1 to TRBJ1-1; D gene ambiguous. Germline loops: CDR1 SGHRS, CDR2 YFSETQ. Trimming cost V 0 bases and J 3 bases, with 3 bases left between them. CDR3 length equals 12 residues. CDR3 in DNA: TGCGCCAGCAGCTTGGGGGACACTGAAGCTTTCTTT. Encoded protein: CASSLGDTEAFF.

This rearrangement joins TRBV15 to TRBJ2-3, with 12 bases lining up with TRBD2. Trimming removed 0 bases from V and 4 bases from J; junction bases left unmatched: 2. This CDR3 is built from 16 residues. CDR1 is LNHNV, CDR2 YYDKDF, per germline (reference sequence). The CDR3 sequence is CATSRDTSGRSDTQYF. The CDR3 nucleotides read TGTGCCACCAGCAGAGATACTAGCGGGAGGTCAGATACGCAGTATTTT.

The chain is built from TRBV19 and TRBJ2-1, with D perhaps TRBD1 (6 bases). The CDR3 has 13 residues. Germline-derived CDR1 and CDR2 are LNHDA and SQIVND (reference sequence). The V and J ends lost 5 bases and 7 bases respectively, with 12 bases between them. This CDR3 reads CASSGTTLNEQFF. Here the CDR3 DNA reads TGTGCCAGTAGTGGGACAACACTGAATGAGCAGTTCTTC. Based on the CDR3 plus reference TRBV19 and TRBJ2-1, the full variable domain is DGGITQSPKYLFRKEGQNVTLSCEQNLNHDAMYWYRQDPGQGLRLIYYSQIVNDFQKGDIAEGYSVSREKKESFPLTVTSAQKNPTAFYLCASSGTTLNEQFFGPGTRLTVL.

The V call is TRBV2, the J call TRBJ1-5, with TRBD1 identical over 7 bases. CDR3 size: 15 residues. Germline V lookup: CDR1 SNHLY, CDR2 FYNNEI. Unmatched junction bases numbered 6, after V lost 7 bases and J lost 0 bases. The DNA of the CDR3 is TGTGCCAGCAACGAACAGGGGAATAGCAATCAGCCCCAGCATTTT. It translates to CASNEQGNSNQPQHF.